What follows describes a single TCR beta chain. Its target is unknown. This may arise from a read error, as a much more abundant clone is one base away. This entry belongs to a study of T cells in Graves' hyperthyroidism and ophthalmopathy. For the study at large: The blood sample was taken at first diagnosis, before treatment began.

General study findings and limits: Blood also contained most expanded thyroid clonotypes above 0.001. Ophthalmopathy was identified by the model a median roughly 6.5 months ahead of onset.

Researchers amplified the TCR beta CDR3 regions from RNA transcripts. Researchers ran a first-round RT-PCR on the TCR CDR3 using the HTBI primer set. Using its own MiXCR run on the multiplex PCR reads, TCRdb lists one record per CDR3 protein. There are over 350,000 distinct CDR3 sequences in the sample; more than 13% occur only once, and 25% to 30% lies in the top ten. Patients having uncontrolled infection, another autoimmune disease, pregnancy or lactation were not included. The sequenced material came from blood. The sequence was collected from a middle-aged man with Graves' ophthalmopathy.

In DNA, the CDR3 is TGTGCCAGCAGTTTATCCCTACGGACTGAAGCTTCCTTT. This encodes CASSLSLRTEASF. V usage is TRBV10-3 and J usage is TRBJ1-1; D is undetermined. Germline assignment: CDR1 ENHRY and CDR2 SYGVKD. The CDR3 totals 13 residues.